This TCR beta chain was recovered during a study of CD4 T cell repertoires in COVID-19. Note on this clone: Its antigen is not known.

Profiling relied on immunoSEQ multiplex PCR, and the TCRdb table lists in-frame clones only, not all of them. Of about 75,000 clones listed, around four fifths were seen once; the top ten hold about 0.58%. Study outcomes and limitations: Sharing of several most expanded SARS-CoV-2-reactive clonotypes across memory subsets suggested intraclonal diversification.

These memory T cells were uncultured and sequenced directly after ex vivo isolation. This TCR derives from a human donor who had COVID-19. The sequencing used CD4+ T cells from peripheral blood, collected after recovery from COVID-19.

In nucleotides, the CDR3 is TGTGCCTGGGCCCGGGACTACCGAGGGGATGAGCAGTTCTTC. It is translated as CAWARDYRGDEQFF. This chain connects TRBV30 to TRBJ2-1; 7 positions agree with TRBD2. The CDR3 spans 14 residues. Losses at the gene ends were 5 bases for V and 8 bases for J; bases not matched to a gene: 12. Germline V gene data show CDR1 as GTSNPN and CDR2 as SVGIG (reference sequence).